This TCR beta chain comes out of a study of regulatory T cells in long-lasting Graves disease. Sample time point: newly diagnosed GD, antithyroid drugs for less than 3 months. The TCR library was made from RNA extracted from PBMCs. V gave up 0 bases and J gave up 9 bases, with 13 bases separating them. Germline V gene lookup returns CDR1 SGDLS and CDR2 YYNGEE. This CDR3 spans 14 amino acids. To make TCR beta libraries, researchers used iRepertoire HTBI primers and Arm-PCR of CDR3 regions. From the multiplex PCR reads, TCRdb called clonotypes with MiXCR, one entry per CDR3 protein. The sample has roughly 610,000 distinct CDR3 sequences, 15% to 20% seen once. The same data also contributed to another study, on T cells in Graves' hyperthyroidism and ophthalmopathy.

The clonotype was recovered from a woman in her 30s with Graves disease. The J gene is TRBJ2-1, the V gene TRBV9; a possible D gene is TRBD2 (5 bases). Sequencing was performed on peripheral blood mononuclear cells (PBMCs), taken at new diagnosis, from a patient treated with antithyroid drugs. The CDR3 nucleotides are TGTGCCAGCAGCGTAGGGGTAGCCGCGGGTGAGCAGTTCTTC. It translates to CASSVGVAAGEQFF.